This T cell receptor (beta chain) is from a study of blood T cell repertoires in COVID-19. Overall study: Acute and convalescent COVID-19 samples came from the United States, Italy and Spain. From T cells, B-cell-depleted T cells, or PBMCs came the material, which was cDNA or gDNA.

Deletions cut 5 bases from V and 5 bases from J, with 7 bases between. The CDR3 runs 11 residues. Germline V gene sequence: CDR1 SGHAT, CDR2 FQNNGV. In the study's own analysis: Amplification of reference gene primers was used by the study to estimate nucleated cell counts. Repertoires were generated with immunoSEQ multiplex PCR, while TCRdb's copy carries only in-frame clones and drops some. That table gives V, J and clone size, and the DNA gave D and trimming. The sample includes roughly 220,000 clones, around 84% of them seen just once. The V call is TRBV11-2, the J call TRBJ2-7, with no clear D. This clonotype was sampled from a man aged 25-45 years with active or convalescent COVID-19. The sequencing input was peripheral blood. The CDR3 DNA reads TGTGCCAGCAGCCCTCACAACGAGCAGTACTTC. Its translation is CASSPHNEQYF.